Listed here is a single T cell receptor (beta chain). No antigen is known for it. Base qualities are not recorded, but no much larger clone differs from it by a single base. Using the immunoSEQ assay, the TCR beta chain CDR3 regions were sequenced from genomic DNA. Primers annealing to V and J segments amplified rearranged VDJ segments. Processing in the source paper ran as follows. The ImmunoSeq Analyzer software was used to calculate clonality and richness metrics. Clones with differential abundance between regions were identified with Fisher's exact test combined with a beta-binomial method for additional stringency. Imported from immuneACCESS, the table was reduced by TCRdb to in-frame sequences with V and J called. These copies leave out some clones; in studies compared against another copy, an unresolved V gene accounts for under half, and the cause of the remainder is not known. V, J and clone size reflect that table, while D and trimming were determined from the DNA. The sample table records 20,000 or so clones; 73% of these occur just once. The ten largest account for roughly 15% of the sample.

This sample was included in a study of intratumoral heterogeneity in liver cancer. Concerning the study at large: In the full roughly 13-patient cohort, the median age was around 69 years and the majority of patients were male. RNA-seq, DNA sequencing, TCR-seq and SNP array data from multiple regions of hepatocellular carcinoma specimens were combined in the study to investigate intratumor heterogeneity. The overall cohort comprised 65 to 75 multiregional samples from 14 HCC patients, with 45 to 55 tumoral and some 20 adjacent nontumoral regions. Summary of the overall study and its limitations: A relatively low patient number and under-sampled tumor-infiltrating lymphocyte representation were acknowledged by the authors as limitations.

Every patient had early-stage hepatocellular carcinoma and went to surgical resection without receiving any prior therapy. Sampled areas lacked macroscopic evidence of necrosis or hemorrhage. In a couple of patients, TCR sequencing (ImmunoSeq) was performed on multiple regions. Frozen resection tissue samples were collected at least 1 cm apart from each other. The N label marked samples taken from nontumoral liver tissue adjacent to the tumor. Genomic DNA was isolated from bulk tissue with the DNeasy blood and tissue kit. V was cut back by 3 bases and J by 4 bases, leaving a gap of 8 bases between them. Counted from cysteine to phenylalanine, this CDR3 has 13 amino acids. The sequence is cut down to CDR3 DNA, 39 bases in frame from base 1. The germline V gene (reference sequence) sets CDR1 to LNHDA and CDR2 to SQIVND.

The rearranged segments are TRBV19 and TRBJ2-3, with the D gene not clear enough to name. This specimen consisted of tumor-adjacent normal tissue, obtained before any cancer treatment. This receptor was identified in a woman aged 65 to 85 with hepatocellular carcinoma. The DNA sequence is as follows: TGTGCCAGTAGTATCTCATTCTCAGATACGCAGTATTTT. It translates to CASSISFSDTQYF. Reference TRBV19 and TRBJ2-3 genes cover what lies past the CDR3, so the full variable domain is DGGITQSPKYLFRKEGQNVTLSCEQNLNHDAMYWYRQDPGQGLRLIYYSQIVNDFQKGDIAEGYSVSREKKESFPLTVTSAQKNPTAFYLCASSISFSDTQYFGPGTRLTVL.